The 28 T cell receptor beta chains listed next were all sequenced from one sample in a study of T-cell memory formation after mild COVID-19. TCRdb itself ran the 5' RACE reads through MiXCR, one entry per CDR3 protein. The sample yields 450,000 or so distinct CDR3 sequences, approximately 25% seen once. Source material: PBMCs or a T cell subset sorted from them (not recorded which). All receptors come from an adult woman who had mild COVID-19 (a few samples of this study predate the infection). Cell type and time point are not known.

The CDR3 loop is CASRDGKGVFGNTIYF. In DNA, the CDR3 is TGTGCCAGCAGAGATGGGAAGGGAGTTTTCGGAAACACCATATATTTT. The V call is TRBV2, the J call TRBJ1-3; D is ambiguous. Germline lookup yields CDR1 SNHLY and CDR2 FYNNEI. V lost 6 bases and J lost 4, with 19 bases in between. The CDR3 spans 16 residues.

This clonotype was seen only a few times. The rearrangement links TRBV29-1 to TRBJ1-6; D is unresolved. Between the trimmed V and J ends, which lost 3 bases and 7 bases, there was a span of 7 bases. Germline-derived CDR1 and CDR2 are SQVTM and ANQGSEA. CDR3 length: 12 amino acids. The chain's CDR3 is CSVDWANSPLHF. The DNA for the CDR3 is TGCAGCGTTGATTGGGCCAATTCACCCCTCCACTTT. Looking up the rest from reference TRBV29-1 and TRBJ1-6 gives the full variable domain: SAVISQKPSRDICQRGTSLTIQCQVDSQVTMMFWYRQQPGQSLTLIATANQGSEATYESGFVIDKFPISRPNLTFSTLTVSNMSPEDSSIYLCSVDWANSPLHFGNGTRLTVT.

The CDR3 sequence: CAISFGGAQETQYF. The CDR3 DNA is TGTGCCATCAGTTTTGGGGGCGCGCAAGAGACCCAGTACTTC. The V gene is TRBV10-3, the J gene TRBJ2-5; a weak D match, TRBD1 (6 bases). The V gene's germline CDR1 is ENHRY and CDR2 SYGVKD. V gave up 5 bases and J gave up 2 bases, with 12 bases separating them. The CDR3 contains 14 residues.

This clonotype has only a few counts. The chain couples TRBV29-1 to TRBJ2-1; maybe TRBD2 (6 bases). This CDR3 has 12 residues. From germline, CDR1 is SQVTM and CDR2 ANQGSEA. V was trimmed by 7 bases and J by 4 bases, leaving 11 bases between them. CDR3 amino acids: CSAGLHYNEQFF. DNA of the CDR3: TGCAGCGCCGGACTACATTACAATGAGCAGTTCTTC.

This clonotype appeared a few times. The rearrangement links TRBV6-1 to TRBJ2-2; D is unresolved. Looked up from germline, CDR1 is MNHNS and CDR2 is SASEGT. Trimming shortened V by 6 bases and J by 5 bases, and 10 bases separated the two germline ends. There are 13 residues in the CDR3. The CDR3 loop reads CASSETRTGELFF. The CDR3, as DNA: TGTGCCAGCAGCGAAACTCGAACCGGGGAGCTGTTTTTT.

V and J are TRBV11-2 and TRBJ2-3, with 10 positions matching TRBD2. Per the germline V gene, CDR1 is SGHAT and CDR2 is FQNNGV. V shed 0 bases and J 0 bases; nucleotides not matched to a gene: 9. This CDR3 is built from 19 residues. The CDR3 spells CASSLDYWTSGASTDTQYF. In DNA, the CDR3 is TGTGCCAGCAGCTTAGATTACTGGACTAGCGGAGCTAGCACAGATACGCAGTATTTT.

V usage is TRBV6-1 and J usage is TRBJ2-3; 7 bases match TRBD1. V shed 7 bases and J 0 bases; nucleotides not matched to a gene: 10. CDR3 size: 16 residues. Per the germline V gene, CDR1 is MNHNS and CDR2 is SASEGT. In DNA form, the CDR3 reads TGTGCCAGCACCACAGGGGCAGGTTGGAGCACAGATACGCAGTATTTT. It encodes CASTTGAGWSTDTQYF.

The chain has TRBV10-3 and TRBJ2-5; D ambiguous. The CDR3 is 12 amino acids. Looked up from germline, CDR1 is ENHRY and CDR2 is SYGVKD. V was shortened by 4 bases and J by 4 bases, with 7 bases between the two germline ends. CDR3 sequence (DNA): TGTGCCATCAGTGTTGATAGAGAGACCCAGTACTTC. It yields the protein CAISVDRETQYF.

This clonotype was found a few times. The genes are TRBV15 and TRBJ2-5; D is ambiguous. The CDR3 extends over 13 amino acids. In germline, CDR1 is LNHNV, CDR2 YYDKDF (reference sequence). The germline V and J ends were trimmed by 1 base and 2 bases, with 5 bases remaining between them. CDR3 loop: CATSRGRQETQYF. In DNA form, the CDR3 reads TGTGCCACCAGCAGAGGACGGCAAGAGACCCAGTACTTC.

The chain's CDR3 is CASTPPSITGRGVGELFF. DNA of the CDR3: TGTGCCAGCACCCCCCCCTCCATCACAGGTCGGGGAGTCGGGGAGCTGTTTTTT. The gene calls are TRBV6-2 or TRBV6-3 and TRBJ2-2; D possibly matches TRBD1 or TRBD2 (5 bases each). The CDR3 is 18 residues long. CDR1 is MNHEY, CDR2 SVGEGT, per germline. V lost 7 bases to trimming and J lost 7 bases, with 28 bases between them.

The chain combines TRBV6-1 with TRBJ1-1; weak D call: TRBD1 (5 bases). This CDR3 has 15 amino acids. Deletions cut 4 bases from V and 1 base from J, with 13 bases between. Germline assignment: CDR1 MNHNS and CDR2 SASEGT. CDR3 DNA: TGTGCCAGCAGTGGGGGATATACAGGGAACACTGAAGCTTTCTTT. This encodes CASSGGYTGNTEAFF.

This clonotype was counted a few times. The DNA for the CDR3 is TGTGCCAGCAGCATCGACGCGGGACTTGGCACAGATACGCAGTATTTT. Amino acids: CASSIDAGLGTDTQYF. The chain recombines TRBV9 with TRBJ2-3, with D possibly TRBD2 on 6 matching bases. CDR1 and CDR2 from the germline V gene are SGDLS and YYNGEE. The CDR3 extends over 16 amino acids. Trimming left V 4 bases short and J 1 base short, with 16 bases between.

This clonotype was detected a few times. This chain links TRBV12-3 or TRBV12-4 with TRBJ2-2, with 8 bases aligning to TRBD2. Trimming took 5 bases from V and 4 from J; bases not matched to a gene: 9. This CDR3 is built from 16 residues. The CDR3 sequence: CASSPGLVVATGELFF. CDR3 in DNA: TGTGCCAGCAGTCCGGGACTAGTTGTGGCCACCGGGGAGCTGTTTTTT.

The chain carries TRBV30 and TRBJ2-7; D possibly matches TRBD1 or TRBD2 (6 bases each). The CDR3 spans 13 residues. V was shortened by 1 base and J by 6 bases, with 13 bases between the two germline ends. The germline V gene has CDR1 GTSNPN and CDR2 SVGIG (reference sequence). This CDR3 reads CAWSDREEFEQYF. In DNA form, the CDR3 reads TGTGCCTGGAGTGACAGGGAGGAATTCGAGCAGTACTTC.

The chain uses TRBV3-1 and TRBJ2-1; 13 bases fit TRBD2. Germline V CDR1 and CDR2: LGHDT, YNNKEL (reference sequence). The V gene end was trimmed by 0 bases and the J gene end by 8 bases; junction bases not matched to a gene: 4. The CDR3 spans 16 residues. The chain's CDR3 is CASSQDGTSGIDEQFF. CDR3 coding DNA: TGTGCCAGCAGCCAAGACGGGACTAGCGGGATCGATGAGCAGTTCTTC.

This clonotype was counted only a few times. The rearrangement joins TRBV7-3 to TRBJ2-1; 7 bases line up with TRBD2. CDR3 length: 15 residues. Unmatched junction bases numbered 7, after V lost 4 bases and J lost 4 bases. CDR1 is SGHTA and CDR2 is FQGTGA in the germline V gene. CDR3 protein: CASSSRAGTYNEQFF. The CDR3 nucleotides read TGTGCCAGCAGCTCCCGAGCGGGAACGTACAATGAGCAGTTCTTC. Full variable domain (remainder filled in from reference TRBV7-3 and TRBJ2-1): GAGVSQTPSNKVTEKGKYVELRCDPISGHTALYWYRQSLGQGPEFLIYFQGTGAADDSGLPNDRFFAVRPEGSVSTLKIQRTERGDSAVYLCASSSRAGTYNEQFFGPGTRLTVL.

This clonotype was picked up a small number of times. CDR3 nucleotides: TGTGCCAGCAGCTTAGGATCGGGGTACAGGGGAGCTAACTATGGCTACACCTTC. Protein sequence: CASSLGSGYRGANYGYTF. The chain is built from TRBV11-2 and TRBJ1-2; TRBD1 aligns across 7 bases. Germline CDR1 SGHAT, CDR2 FQNNGV. The CDR3 length is 18 residues. The V segment lost 1 base and the J segment 0 bases; nucleotides outside the gene matches: 11.

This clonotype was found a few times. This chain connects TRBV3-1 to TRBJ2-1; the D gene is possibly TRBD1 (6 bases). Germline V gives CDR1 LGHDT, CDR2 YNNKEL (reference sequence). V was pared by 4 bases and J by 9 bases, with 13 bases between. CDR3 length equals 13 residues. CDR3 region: CASSPRGGSEQFF. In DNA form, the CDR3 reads TGTGCCAGCAGCCCTCGTGGGGGCAGTGAGCAGTTCTTC.

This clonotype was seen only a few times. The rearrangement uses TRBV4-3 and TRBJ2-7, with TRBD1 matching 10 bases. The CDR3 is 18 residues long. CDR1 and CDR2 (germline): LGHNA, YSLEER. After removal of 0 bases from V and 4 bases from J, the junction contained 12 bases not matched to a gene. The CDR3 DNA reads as TGCGCCAGCAGCCAAGATCGATATACCGGGACAGGGGTTTACGAGCAGTACTTC. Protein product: CASSQDRYTGTGVYEQYF.

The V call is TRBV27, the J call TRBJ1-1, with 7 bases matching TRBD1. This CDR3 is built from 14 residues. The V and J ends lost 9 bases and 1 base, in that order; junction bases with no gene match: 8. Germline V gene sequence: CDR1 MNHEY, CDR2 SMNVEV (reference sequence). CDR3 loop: CASGRTGRNTEAFF. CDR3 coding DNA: TGTGCCAGTGGGCGGACAGGCAGGAACACTGAAGCTTTCTTT.

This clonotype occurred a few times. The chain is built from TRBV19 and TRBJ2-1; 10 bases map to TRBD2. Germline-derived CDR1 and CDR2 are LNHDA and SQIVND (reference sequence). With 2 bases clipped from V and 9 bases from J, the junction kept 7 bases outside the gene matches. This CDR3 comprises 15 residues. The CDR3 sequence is CASSIRLAGAFEQFF. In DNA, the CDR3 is TGTGCCAGTAGTATAAGGCTAGCGGGAGCATTTGAGCAGTTCTTC.

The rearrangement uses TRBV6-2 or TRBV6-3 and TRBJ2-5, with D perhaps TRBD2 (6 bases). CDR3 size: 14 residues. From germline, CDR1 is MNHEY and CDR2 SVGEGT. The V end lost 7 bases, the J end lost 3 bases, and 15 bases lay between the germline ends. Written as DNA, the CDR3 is TGTGCCAGCAATAAAGGAGGGTACGAAGAGACCCAGTACTTC. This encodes CASNKGGYEETQYF.

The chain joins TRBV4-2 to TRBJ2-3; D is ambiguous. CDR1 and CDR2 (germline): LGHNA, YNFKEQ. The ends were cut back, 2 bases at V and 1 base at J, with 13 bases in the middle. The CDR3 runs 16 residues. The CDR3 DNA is TGTGCCAGCAGCCAAAGCTCGCTCTTAGGCACAGATACGCAGTATTTT. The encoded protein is CASSQSSLLGTDTQYF.

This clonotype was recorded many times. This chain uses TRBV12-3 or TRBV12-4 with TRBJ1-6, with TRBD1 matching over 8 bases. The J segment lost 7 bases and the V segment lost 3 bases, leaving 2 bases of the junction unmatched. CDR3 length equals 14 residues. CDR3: CASSLGQVNSPLHF. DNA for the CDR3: TGTGCCAGCAGTTTGGGACAGGTCAATTCACCCCTCCACTTT.

The CDR3 sequence: CSARASGVRRMNTEAFF. The CDR3 region has the DNA TGCAGTGCTAGGGCTAGTGGAGTCAGGAGGATGAACACTGAAGCTTTCTTT. The rearrangement links TRBV20-1 to TRBJ1-1; D not certain. V dropped 3 bases and J dropped 0 bases, with 20 bases sitting between them. The CDR3 spans 17 residues. Germline V gene sequence: CDR1 DFQATT, CDR2 SNEGSKA (reference sequence).

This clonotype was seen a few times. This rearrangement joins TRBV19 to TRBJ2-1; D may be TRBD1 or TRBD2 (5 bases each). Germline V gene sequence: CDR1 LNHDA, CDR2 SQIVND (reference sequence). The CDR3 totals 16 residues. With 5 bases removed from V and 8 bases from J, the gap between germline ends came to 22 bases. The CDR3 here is CASSPVRGRGADEQFF. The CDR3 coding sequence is TGTGCCAGTAGTCCGGTACGGGGTAGGGGCGCGGATGAGCAGTTCTTC.

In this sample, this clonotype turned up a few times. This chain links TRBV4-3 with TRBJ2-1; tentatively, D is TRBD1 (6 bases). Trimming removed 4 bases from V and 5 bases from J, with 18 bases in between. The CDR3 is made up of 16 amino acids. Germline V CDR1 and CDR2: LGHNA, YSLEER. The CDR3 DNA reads TGCGCCAGCAGCCTAAGCACAGGACAGTCAAACAATGAGCAGTTCTTC. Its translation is CASSLSTGQSNNEQFF.

CDR3: CASKRTVSSYEQYF. Written as DNA, the CDR3 is TGTGCCAGCAAGCGGACAGTTAGCTCCTACGAGCAGTACTTC. The rearrangement uses TRBV6-5 and TRBJ2-7; D is possibly TRBD1 (6 bases). This CDR3 is 14 amino acids long. CDR1 is MNHEY, CDR2 SVGAGI, per germline. V lost 7 bases and J 0 bases, leaving 13 bases between the germline ends.